The clone carrying this TCR beta chain was detected only a few times. Its antigen remains unidentified. Trimming left V 1 base short and J 6 bases short, with 7 bases between. The CDR3 loop spans 13 amino acids. This specimen belongs to a study of human T cells and chemical hapten exposure. General study results and limits: Expanded TCRs grouped into significantly more large CDR3 similarity clusters than controls produced.

Time point: patch test 3, about 24 weeks after DPC sensitization. Described treatment: therapeutic diphenylcyclopropenone sensitization with weekly scalp DPC. Alopecia patients between 18 and 70 years old and suitable for DPC were used as donors. MiXCR was run by TCRdb on the RACE reads, yielding one entry per CDR3 protein. The sample lists over 100,000 distinct CDR3 sequences; about 10% were seen once. This TCR was sampled from a woman aged 50 to 60 with alopecia areata. Some clones in this sample may be carry-over from other donors' samples. The sequences come from whole blood, collected in connection with sensitization to the hapten diphenylcyclopropenone (DPC). The rearrangement joins TRBV12-3 or TRBV12-4 to TRBJ2-1; no firm D call. The CDR3 nucleotides read TGTGCCAGCAGTTTAGGATGGGTCAATGAGCAGTTCTTC. Translated, it gives CASSLGWVNEQFF.